Given below is one TCR beta chain in context. Ages ranged from about 18 to 100 years, with residence in around 24 US areas. Researchers sorted participants into cohorts using their self-reported clinical history. What the recovered Cohort 3 donors had was two negative PCRs, clearance, or symptom resolution. Authors' analysis steps: From reference gene primer amplification, estimates of nucleated cell counts were derived. This table comes from immunoSEQ multiplex PCR, and its TCRdb copy is limited to in-frame clones, with some not included. V, J and clone size are those of that table, while D and trimming were read from the DNA. This table has 80,000 to 130,000 clones, around 86% appearing once. The CDR3 is 11 residues long. Looked up from germline, CDR1 is SNHLY and CDR2 is FYNNEI. V lost 2 bases and J 7 bases, leaving 3 bases between the germline ends. These data belong to a study of blood T cell repertoires in COVID-19.

The TCR was taken from a woman in her 50s who had recovered from COVID-19. The sample comprised PBMCs or T cells enriched from blood (not recorded which). The V gene is TRBV2, the J gene TRBJ2-1; D is uncertain. The CDR3 spells CASSERNEQFF. The CDR3 coding sequence is TGTGCCAGCAGTGAACGGAATGAGCAGTTCTTC.